What follows are 12 T cell receptor beta chains derived from one specimen sequenced in a study of cytomegalovirus exposure and HLA in healthy donors. 13 Jbeta primers and 60 Vbeta primers were used for the PCR. The data were produced by immunoSEQ multiplex PCR, yet TCRdb's version contains in-frame clones alone and is incomplete. Here the sample spans about 140,000 clones, around 78% being singletons. Sample: PBMCs. The receptors derive from a woman under 30 in good health and CMV-seropositive.

This chain joins TRBV9 and TRBJ2-1; 8 bases are shared with TRBD2. Germline assignment: CDR1 SGDLS and CDR2 YYNGEE. V shed 7 bases, J shed 3 bases, and the junction held 6 bases outside the gene matches. This CDR3 has 14 amino acids. CDR3 sequence reads: CASGNGTSYNEQFF. CDR3 DNA: TGTGCCAGCGGGAACGGGACTAGCTACAATGAGCAGTTCTTC. The full variable domain, completed using reference TRBV9 and TRBJ2-1, is DSGVTQTPKHLITATGQRVTLRCSPRSGDLSVYWYQQSLDQGLQFLIQYYNGEERAKGNILERFSAQQFPDLHSELNLSSLELGDSALYFCASGNGTSYNEQFFGPGTRLTVL.

The gene calls are TRBV4-1 and TRBJ1-4; TRBD1 aligns across 7 bases. The V gene end was trimmed by 8 bases and the J gene end by 9 bases; junction bases not matched to a gene: 12. CDR3 length equals 14 residues. The V gene's germline CDR1 is MGHRA and CDR2 YSYEKL. The CDR3 nucleotides are TGCGCCAGCCGCGAGGGGGCAGGGGTCAAAAAACTGTTTTTT. Translating gives CASREGAGVKKLFF.

This sequence joins TRBV4-3 and TRBJ2-3; 12 nucleotides align to TRBD2. After removal of 3 bases from V and 11 bases from J, the junction contained 9 bases not matched to a gene. The germline V gene encodes CDR1 LGHNA and CDR2 YSLEER. The CDR3 contains 15 residues. As DNA, the CDR3 is TGCGCCAGCAGCCATTCCGCGACTAGCGGGGGTTTGCAGTATTTT. Protein product: CASSHSATSGGLQYF.

This chain joins TRBV4-3 and TRBJ2-1; 14 positions agree with TRBD2. Germline CDR1 is LGHNA and CDR2 is YSLEER. V trimming: 0 bases; J trimming: 9 bases; junction bases outside the gene matches: 7. The CDR3 covers 17 residues. The CDR3 bases are TGCGCCAGCAGCCAAGATACGGGACTAGCGGGAGTTGGTGAGCAGTTCTTC. Amino acid sequence: CASSQDTGLAGVGEQFF.

The CDR3 DNA sequence: TGCGCCAGCAGCTTGGATGGGACTTCACTCACTGAAGCTTTCTTT. This gives the protein CASSLDGTSLTEAFF. The chain couples TRBV5-1 to TRBJ1-1; tentative D call: TRBD1 (5 bases). Trimming pared 0 bases from V and 4 bases from J, leaving 13 bases between. This CDR3 contains 15 residues. Germline V gene lookup returns CDR1 SGHRS and CDR2 YFSETQ.

The chain couples TRBV9 to TRBJ1-5; possibly TRBD1 for D (5 bases). The germline CDR1 and CDR2 sequences are SGDLS and YYNGEE. CDR3 length: 14 amino acids. Trimming removed 4 bases at V and 4 bases at J, with 12 bases between. DNA of the CDR3: TGTGCCAGCAGCCTTCAGGGAGGGAATCAGCCCCAGCATTTT. Translated: CASSLQGGNQPQHF.

The chain joins TRBV7-8 to TRBJ1-5; TRBD1 might be the D (6 bases). This CDR3 spans 14 amino acids. Trimming cost V 5 bases and J 3 bases, with 11 bases left between them. The germline V gene encodes CDR1 SGHVS and CDR2 FQNEAQ. CDR3 in amino acids: CASSRGTNNQPQHF. The CDR3 coding sequence is TGTGCCAGCAGCAGGGGGACCAACAATCAGCCCCAGCATTTT.

The chain has TRBV6-5 and TRBJ1-5; D may be TRBD1 (6 bases). The CDR3 contains 14 residues. Per the germline V gene, CDR1 is MNHEY and CDR2 is SVGAGI. V was shortened by 6 bases and J by 5 bases, with 14 bases between the two germline ends. For the CDR3, the DNA is TGTGCCAGCAGGGCACCAGGGGCGTATCAGCCCCAGCATTTT. Amino acid sequence: CASRAPGAYQPQHF.

The V call is TRBV2, the J call TRBJ2-7, with 8 nucleotides matching TRBD1. Losses at the gene ends were 9 bases for V and 7 bases for J; bases not matched to a gene: 11. Germline CDR1 is SNHLY and CDR2 is FYNNEI. This CDR3 is 13 amino acids long. The CDR3: CARKETGDREQYF. The CDR3 DNA is TGTGCCAGGAAGGAGACAGGGGATCGAGAGCAGTACTTC.

The rearrangement links TRBV5-1 to TRBJ2-3, with TRBD1 matching 8 bases. This CDR3 region has 16 residues. The germline V gene has CDR1 SGHRS and CDR2 YFSETQ. V dropped 0 bases and J dropped 5; count of bases not matched to a gene: 8. The chain's CDR3 is CASSLGSPGGIDTQYF. As DNA, the CDR3 is TGCGCCAGCAGCTTGGGAAGTCCAGGGGGCATAGATACGCAGTATTTT.

This chain uses TRBV7-8 with TRBJ2-3; D not resolved. The V end was cut by 1 base, the J end by 6 bases, with 20 bases between. The CDR3 runs 17 residues. Germline V lookup: CDR1 SGHVS, CDR2 FQNEAQ. The CDR3 loop is CASSLGDFSFGRDTQYF. In DNA form, the CDR3 reads TGTGCCAGCAGCTTAGGAGACTTCTCCTTCGGTAGGGATACGCAGTATTTT. The entire variable domain, with the rest obtained from reference TRBV7-8 and TRBJ2-3, is as follows: GAGVSQSPRYKVAKRGQDVALRCDPISGHVSLFWYQQALGQGPEFLTYFQNEAQLDKSGLPSDRFFAERPEGSVSTLKIQRTQQEDSAVYLCASSLGDFSFGRDTQYFGPGTRLTVL.

The rearrangement joins TRBV6-6 to TRBJ1-2; D unclear. V dropped 2 bases and J dropped 5 bases, with 9 bases sitting between them. This CDR3 has 13 amino acids. The V gene's germline CDR1 is MNHNY and CDR2 SVGAGI (reference sequence). The CDR3: CASSYPYPYGYTF. The CDR3 DNA reads as TGTGCCAGCAGTTACCCCTATCCTTATGGCTACACCTTC.